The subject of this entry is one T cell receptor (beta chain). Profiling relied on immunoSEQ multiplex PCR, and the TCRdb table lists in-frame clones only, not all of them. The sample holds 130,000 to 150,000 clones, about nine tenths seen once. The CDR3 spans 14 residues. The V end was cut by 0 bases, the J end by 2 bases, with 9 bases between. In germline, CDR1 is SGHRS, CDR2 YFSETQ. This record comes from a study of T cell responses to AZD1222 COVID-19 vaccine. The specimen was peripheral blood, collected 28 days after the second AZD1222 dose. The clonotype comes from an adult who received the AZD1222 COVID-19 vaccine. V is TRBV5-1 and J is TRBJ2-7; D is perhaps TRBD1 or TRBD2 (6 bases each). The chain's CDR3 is CASSLGGDTYEQYF. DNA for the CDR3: TGCGCCAGCAGCTTGGGGGGGGACACCTACGAGCAGTACTTC.